Listed below are T cell receptor beta chains from one sample, sequenced in a study of T cells in pancreatic ductal adenocarcinoma. Sequencing was performed with immunoSEQ multiplex PCR; in TCRdb, only in-frame clones are kept and a portion is missing. The repertoire holds 8,500 to 9,500 clones, with 67% as singletons. Sequencing input: pancreatic tumor tissue. These receptors came from a human donor with pancreatic ductal adenocarcinoma. Each CDR3 is given with its conserved first and last residue. The order of the fields is clone size, D gene, V gene, J gene, CDR3 DNA, CDR3 protein. The D gene is left open where the match is weak. The size field is filled for only some rows; it gives once, few, many or a size class.

-	-	TRBV19	TRBJ1-2	TGTGCCAGTAGTACGCGGGCAGGGGGCTACACCTTC	CASSTRAGGYTF
-	-	TRBV18	TRBJ1-5	TGTGCCAGCTCACCCTCGACGGGGGTGCGCAATCAGCCCCAGCATTTT	CASSPSTGVRNQPQHF
-	-	TRBV11-3	TRBJ2-2	TGTGCCAGCAGCTTATTCATTCGCGGGGGCCCATCCGGGGAGCTGTTTTTT	CASSLFIRGGPSGELFF
-	-	TRBV28	TRBJ1-5	TGTGCCAGCAGCTCTTACACAGACTACAACAATCAGCCCCAGCATTTT	CASSSYTDYNNQPQHF
-	TRBD1	TRBV2	TRBJ1-2	TGTGCCAGCAGTCCTCAGGGGGCCCGGGGCTACACCTTC	CASSPQGARGYTF
-	TRBD2	TRBV5-4	TRBJ2-5	TGTGCCAGCAGCTTCCGTAGCGGGGGGGCCGAGACCCAGTACTTC	CASSFRSGGAETQYF
few	TRBD2	TRBV7-9	TRBJ2-7	TGTGCCAGCAGCTCTAGGGCTAGCGGGGCGTACGAGCAGTACTTC	CASSSRASGAYEQYF
-	TRBD1	TRBV5-4	TRBJ2-4	TGTGCCAGCAGCTTTTTACAGGGGGACATTCAGTACTTC	CASSFLQGDIQYF
few	TRBD2	TRBV28	TRBJ2-2	TGTGCCAGCAGACCTGGACTAGCGGGAGTCATCGGGGAGCTGTTTTTT	CASRPGLAGVIGELFF
-	-	TRBV10-2	TRBJ1-1	TGCGCCAGCAGTAGGACAGCCTTGAACACTGAAGCTTTCTTT	CASSRTALNTEAFF
-	-	TRBV5-5	TRBJ2-7	TGTGCCAGCAGCTTGGTGGCAACTACCTACGAGCAGTACTTC	CASSLVATTYEQYF
-	TRBD1	TRBV5-1	TRBJ2-3	TGCGCCAGCAGCTCCTCGGGACAGGACACAGATACGCAGTATTTT	CASSSSGQDTDTQYF
-	-	TRBV7-9	TRBJ2-1	TGTGCCAGCAGCTTAGCTTCAGAACAGATTTACAATGAGCAGTTCTTC	CASSLASEQIYNEQFF
-	-	TRBV21-1	TRBJ2-2	TGTGCCAGCGACACCCACAGGGATCGTTTTCCCGGGGAGCTGTTTTTT	CASDTHRDRFPGELFF
-	-	TRBV6-5	TRBJ2-2	TGTGCCAGCAGTCTCTACTCCGGGGAGCTGTTTTTT	CASSLYSGELFF
-	-	TRBV28	TRBJ2-5	TGTGCCAGCAGTTTTTACAGGGACCCTTGGTACTTC	CASSFYRDPWYF
-	TRBD1	TRBV25-1	TRBJ1-4	TGTGCCAGCAGTGAATGGGACAGACCTGCAACTAATGAAAAACTGTTTTTT	CASSEWDRPATNEKLFF
few	-	TRBV6-6	TRBJ2-5	TGTGCCAGCAGTTACGTAGGGGCGGGAGAGACCCAGTACTTC	CASSYVGAGETQYF
few	TRBD2	TRBV2	TRBJ2-1	TGTGCCAGCAGTGAAGGGCGGGAGGTCGAGAATGAGCAGTTCTTC	CASSEGREVENEQFF
-	-	TRBV7-6	TRBJ2-7	TGTGCCAGCAGCCTTGGACCCCGGAAGGGCCCCTACGAGCAGTACTTC	CASSLGPRKGPYEQYF
-	-	TRBV5-1	TRBJ2-7	TGCGCCAGCAGCCAAGGGATCACCTCCTACGAGCAGTACTTC	CASSQGITSYEQYF
-	-	TRBV11-2	TRBJ1-1	TGTGCCAGCAGCCAGCAGGGGAACACTGAAGCTTTCTTT	CASSQQGNTEAFF
few	-	TRBV6-6	TRBJ1-2	TGTGCACTGGGCAGTAGGGTATGGGGCTACACCTTC	CALGSRVWGYTF
-	-	TRBV5-1	TRBJ1-3	TGCGCCAGCAGCTTGTGGGACTCTGGAAACACCATATATTTT	CASSLWDSGNTIYF